This T cell receptor (beta chain) derives from a study of cytotoxic CD8 clonotypes in ibrutinib-treated CLL. The CDR3 contains 16 residues. Germline V CDR1 and CDR2: MNHEY, SVGAGI. V lost 0 bases, J lost 3 bases, and 4 bases stayed unmatched. With respect to this clone: As yet, its antigen is unknown.

From cryopreserved PBMCs came about 2 micrograms of genomic DNA used for TCR beta libraries. Sequenced by immunoSEQ multiplex PCR; TCRdb stores in-frame clones only, minus some. Of tens of thousands of clones in the sample, roughly 72% were seen once. Study-wide points: Starting clonality was above that of age-matched healthy donors and tracked circulating CD8+ T-cell counts.

This specimen consisted of PBMCs, obtained after 12 months of ibrutinib treatment. This chain connects TRBV6-5 to TRBJ2-4, with TRBD2 matching 8 bases. This receptor was obtained from a human donor with chronic lymphocytic leukemia. The CDR3 protein is CASSYSSGGDKNIQYF. The CDR3 nucleotides are TGTGCCAGCAGTTACTCGAGCGGGGGAGACAAAAACATTCAGTACTTC.